This passage covers 5 T cell receptor beta chains from one sample sequenced in a study of tumor-infiltrating lymphocytes in primary liver carcinoma. TCR beta cDNA was reverse-transcribed from about 500 ng of total RNA. The reaction used a constant-region primer and ProtoScript II reverse transcriptase. Three nested multiplex PCR rounds of slightly modified ARM-PCR generated TCR beta libraries. PCR rounds one and two used TRBV1-TRBV30 forward primers with a C-beta reverse primer for around 11 cycles each. In TCRdb, the multiplex PCR reads were re-called with MiXCR into one record per CDR3 protein. Of fewer than 400,000 distinct CDR3 sequences listed, around three fifths are singletons. Unsorted whole blood supplied the RNA, and germline DNA was extracted too. Sample: peripheral blood. The receptors come from a woman between 25 and 40 years old with primary liver carcinoma and hepatitis B virus infection.

This clonotype was found a few times. This chain connects TRBV6-5 to TRBJ2-2, with D perhaps TRBD2 (6 bases). The germline V gene encodes CDR1 MNHEY and CDR2 SVGAGI. Trimming removed 2 bases from V and 8 bases from J, with 24 bases in between. The CDR3 is 18 amino acids. CDR3 region: CASSYGRSGPRPLGELFF. The CDR3 DNA reads as TGTGCCAGCAGTTACGGTCGGAGCGGGCCTAGACCTCTGGGGGAGCTGTTTTTT.

In the case of this clonotype: Because it lacks the conserved phenylalanine or tryptophan at the end, this CDR3 is likely a read error. The CDR3 spells CASSYTSGVLATNEKLFL. CDR3 coding DNA: TGCGCCAGCAGCTACACCTCGGGGGTACTTGCAACTAATGAAAAACTGTTTTTA. The chain joins TRBV4-1 to TRBJ1-4; perhaps TRBD1 as D (5 bases). V gave up 5 bases and J gave up 0 bases, with 19 bases separating them. Germline V lookup: CDR1 MGHRA, CDR2 YSYEKL. CDR3 length equals 18 residues.

Concerning this clonotype itself: A much larger clone lies one base from this, so it may be a read error. The J gene is TRBJ1-1, the V gene TRBV4-2; D is perhaps TRBD1 (5 bases). This CDR3 is built from 18 residues. Germline V gene sequence: CDR1 LGHNA, CDR2 YNFKEQ. Written as DNA, the CDR3 is TGTGCCAGCAGCCAAGATCTTATTGGACCACAAAGAGGGGCTGAAACTTTCTTT. Its translation is CASSQDLIGPQRGAETFF.

V is TRBV12-5 and J is TRBJ2-7; D is perhaps TRBD1 or TRBD2 (6 bases each). Looked up from germline, CDR1 is LGHNT and CDR2 is FRNRAP. The V end was cut by 2 bases, the J end by 1 base, with 21 bases between. This CDR3 has 18 amino acids. The CDR3 bases are TGTGCTAGTGGTTTGAGCCCCCGATGGGGGGCCGGTTCCTACGAGCAGTACTTC. Translating gives CASGLSPRWGAGSYEQYF.

In its sample, this clonotype was seen a few times. The chain combines TRBV7-9 with TRBJ2-2, with 8 bases fitting TRBD2. V gave up 4 bases and J gave up 7 bases; unmatched junction bases: 11. CDR1 and CDR2 from the germline V gene are SEHNR and FQNEAQ (reference sequence). The CDR3 spans 16 residues. The CDR3 region has the DNA TGTGCCAGCAGCTGGGTCAGCGGGAGAATGGACGGGGAGCTGTTTTTT. Its protein is CASSWVSGRMDGELFF.